This TCR beta chain was sequenced during a study of control samples from healthy donors and cancer patients. The CDR3 has 13 amino acids. CDR1 and CDR2 from the germline V gene are MDHEN and SYDVKM. V lost 3 bases and J lost 3, with 8 bases in between. Assay used: immunoSEQ multiplex PCR; TCRdb lists only in-frame clones, some missing. The repertoire consists of about 49,000 clones, with 80% to 90% occurring once and the leading ten covering about 2.6%. This receptor was taken from a woman in her forties or fifties with lung cancer. The rearrangement uses TRBV28 and TRBJ1-2, with TRBD1 as a possible D gene (5 bases). Input material: PBMCs. The CDR3 is CASSFQTDYGYTF. DNA of the CDR3: TGTGCCAGCAGTTTTCAGACAGACTATGGCTACACCTTC.